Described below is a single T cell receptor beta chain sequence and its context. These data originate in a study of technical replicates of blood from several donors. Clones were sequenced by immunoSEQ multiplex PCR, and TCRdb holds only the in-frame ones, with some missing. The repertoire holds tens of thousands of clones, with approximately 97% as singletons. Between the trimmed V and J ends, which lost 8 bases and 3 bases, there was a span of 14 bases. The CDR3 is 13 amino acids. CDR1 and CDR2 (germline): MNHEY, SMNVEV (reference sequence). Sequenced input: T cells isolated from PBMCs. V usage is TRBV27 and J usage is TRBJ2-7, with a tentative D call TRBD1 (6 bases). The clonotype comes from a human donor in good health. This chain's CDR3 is CASGWTDNYEQYF. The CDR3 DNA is TGTGCCAGCGGTTGGACAGACAACTACGAGCAGTACTTC.